This is a list of T cell receptor beta chains from one sample in a study of cytomegalovirus exposure and HLA in healthy donors. Profiled with immunoSEQ multiplex PCR; TCRdb holds only in-frame clones, not every one. The sample has a few hundred thousand clones, approximately 80% seen once; the top ten hold over 13%. What was sequenced was PBMCs. These receptor sequences come from a woman in her 30s in good health and CMV-seropositive. The CDR3 runs from the conserved cysteine through the conserved F or W. Each record gives: CDR3 length, D gene, clone size, V gene, J gene, CDR3 protein, CDR3 DNA. The D gene is left open where the match is weak. Only some rows state a clone size, as once, few, many or a class for expanded clones.

14	TRBD2	.	TRBV27	TRBJ2-7	CASSLLGRAYEQYF	TGTGCCAGCAGTTTACTCGGGAGGGCCTACGAGCAGTACTTC
12	.	.	TRBV6-1	TRBJ2-1	CASSEYNGEQFF	TGTGCCAGCAGTGAATATAATGGCGAGCAGTTCTTC
15	.	.	TRBV4-1	TRBJ2-7	CASSQEGAISYEQYF	TGCGCCAGCAGCCAGGAGGGAGCGATCTCCTACGAGCAGTACTTC
11	.	few	TRBV2	TRBJ2-5	CATGQQETQYF	TGTGCCACAGGACAGCAAGAGACCCAGTACTTC
13	.	.	TRBV10-3	TRBJ1-1	CAISPGKDTEAFF	TGTGCCATCAGTCCAGGGAAGGACACTGAAGCTTTCTTT
21	TRBD2	.	TRBV2	TRBJ2-3	CASTKSRTSNMDGLSTDTQYF	TGTGCCAGCACCAAGTCGCGGACTAGCAATATGGACGGCCTAAGCACAGATACGCAGTATTTT
15	.	once	TRBV29-1	TRBJ1-1	CSVSGHQTQNTEAFF	TGCAGCGTTTCGGGACACCAAACACAGAACACTGAAGCTTTCTTT
12	.	few	TRBV6-5	TRBJ1-1	CATSLFGSEAFF	TGTGCCACCTCCCTTTTCGGGTCTGAAGCTTTCTTT
15	TRBD2	once	TRBV7-6	TRBJ2-1	CASSLAFSGRNEQFF	TGTGCCAGCAGCTTAGCTTTTAGCGGGAGGAATGAGCAGTTCTTC
14	.	few	TRBV4-1	TRBJ2-7	CASRDLGGSYEQYF	TGCGCCAGCAGGGATTTAGGAGGCTCCTACGAGCAGTACTTC
14	TRBD1	.	TRBV4-1	TRBJ2-6	CASSRDSGANVLTF	TGCGCCAGCAGCCGGGACAGCGGGGCCAACGTCCTGACTTTC
17	.	.	TRBV28	TRBJ1-1	CASSLGGRILGDTEAFF	TGTGCCAGCAGTTTAGGGGGACGGATCCTGGGAGACACTGAAGCTTTCTTT
11	.	.	TRBV2	TRBJ1-1	CASRLPTLAFF	TGTGCCAGCAGGCTACCTACTTTAGCTTTCTTT
12	.	.	TRBV6-5	TRBJ1-4	CASSFEGGKLFF	TGTGCCAGCAGTTTCGAGGGAGGAAAACTGTTTTTT
13	.	once	TRBV5-1	TRBJ2-1	CASKKAGSDEQFF	TGCGCCAGCAAAAAAGCGGGCTCGGATGAGCAGTTCTTC
12	.	.	TRBV2	TRBJ2-2	CASSIGSGELFF	TGTGCCAGCTCCATAGGATCCGGGGAGCTGTTTTTT
14	TRBD1	few	TRBV2	TRBJ1-2	CASSRDRADAGYTF	TGTGCCAGCAGTAGGGACAGGGCGGACGCGGGCTACACCTTC
15	.	.	TRBV28	TRBJ1-5	CASSLSGQGYQPQHF	TGTGCCAGCAGTTTATCGGGCCAGGGATATCAGCCCCAGCATTTT
13	TRBD1	.	TRBV5-1	TRBJ2-7	CASSPRTGAEQYF	TGCGCCAGCAGCCCCCGGACAGGGGCCGAGCAGTACTTC
14	.	.	TRBV11-3	TRBJ1-1	CASSSWDTNTEAFF	TGTGCCAGCAGCTCCTGGGACACCAACACTGAAGCTTTCTTT
18	.	.	TRBV29-1	TRBJ2-7	CSVRTGQGISGSYYEQYF	TGCAGCGTTCGGACCGGACAGGGTATTAGCGGGAGTTATTACGAGCAGTACTTC
14	.	.	TRBV6-1	TRBJ2-7	CASSEPGGHPEQYF	TGTGCCAGCAGTGAACCCGGAGGGCATCCCGAGCAGTACTTC
17	TRBD1	.	TRBV10-3	TRBJ2-7	CAIRGRDRGQTIYEQYF	TGTGCCATCAGGGGCCGGGACAGGGGGCAGACCATCTACGAGCAGTACTTC
13	.	.	TRBV28	TRBJ1-2	CASSPTAGYGYTF	TGTGCCAGCAGTCCAACAGCGGGCTATGGCTACACCTTC
15	.	.	TRBV2	TRBJ2-7	CASIVTGTMGYEQYF	TGTGCCAGCATCGTTACAGGAACTATGGGGTACGAGCAGTACTTC
16	TRBD1	.	TRBV4-1	TRBJ1-2	CASSQFRGSGDYGYTF	TGCGCCAGCAGCCAGTTCAGGGGGAGTGGGGACTATGGCTACACCTTC
15	.	few	TRBV5-6	TRBJ2-5	CASSLAGNPQETQYF	TGTGCCAGCAGCTTGGCAGGTAACCCTCAAGAGACCCAGTACTTC